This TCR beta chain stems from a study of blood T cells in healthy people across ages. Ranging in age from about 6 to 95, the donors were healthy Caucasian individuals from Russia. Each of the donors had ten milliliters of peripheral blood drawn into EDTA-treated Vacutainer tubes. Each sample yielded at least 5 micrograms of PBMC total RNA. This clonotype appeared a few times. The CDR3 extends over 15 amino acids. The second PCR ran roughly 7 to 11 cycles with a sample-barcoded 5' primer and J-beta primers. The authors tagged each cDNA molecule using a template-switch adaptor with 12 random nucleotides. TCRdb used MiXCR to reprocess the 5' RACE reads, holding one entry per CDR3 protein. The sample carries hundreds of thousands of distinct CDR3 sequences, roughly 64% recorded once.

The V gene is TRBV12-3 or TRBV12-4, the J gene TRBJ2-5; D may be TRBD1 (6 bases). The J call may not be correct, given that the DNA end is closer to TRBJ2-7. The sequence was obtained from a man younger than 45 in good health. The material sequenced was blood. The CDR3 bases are TGTGCCAGCAGTCCGCCACCGGGACACAGCTACGAGCAGTACTTC. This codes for CASSPPPGHSYEQYF.